Sequencing of this T cell receptor (beta chain) was carried out in a study of CD8+ T cells in alopecia areata. Germline values: CDR1 SGHVS, CDR2 FNYEAQ. This CDR3 has 14 residues. V lost 1 base, J lost 8 bases, and 14 bases lay in between. Study results and caveats: Under tofacitinib, numerous expanded lesional clonotypes remained detectable in scalp and blood. Mice showed clearer TCR sharing than patients did, a gap that was possibly HLA-related. Baseline CD8+ expansion's link to response remains uncertain, as there was one nonresponder. Scalp clonality and expanded CD8+ clones among the top 100 showed significant decreases with tofacitinib.

Comments on this clone: Its antigen is as yet unknown.

Extracted RNA was reverse transcribed, and the resulting cDNA served as sequencing template. TCRdb keeps only in-frame clones here, not all; method: immunoSEQ multiplex PCR. Seen here are 95,000 to 110,000 clones, more than 75% observed once, and the top ten hold roughly 11%. Noted treatment: oral pan-JAK inhibitor, 5-10 mg twice daily. The TCR originated in a human donor with alopecia areata. The starting material was CD8+ T cells sorted from blood, obtained at approximately week 30, from a patient treated with tofacitinib. The chain is built from TRBV7-6 and TRBJ1-2; D not certain. The CDR3: CASSLGAGEGGYTF. The CDR3 coding sequence is TGTGCCAGCAGCTTAGGGGCAGGCGAAGGGGGCTACACCTTC.